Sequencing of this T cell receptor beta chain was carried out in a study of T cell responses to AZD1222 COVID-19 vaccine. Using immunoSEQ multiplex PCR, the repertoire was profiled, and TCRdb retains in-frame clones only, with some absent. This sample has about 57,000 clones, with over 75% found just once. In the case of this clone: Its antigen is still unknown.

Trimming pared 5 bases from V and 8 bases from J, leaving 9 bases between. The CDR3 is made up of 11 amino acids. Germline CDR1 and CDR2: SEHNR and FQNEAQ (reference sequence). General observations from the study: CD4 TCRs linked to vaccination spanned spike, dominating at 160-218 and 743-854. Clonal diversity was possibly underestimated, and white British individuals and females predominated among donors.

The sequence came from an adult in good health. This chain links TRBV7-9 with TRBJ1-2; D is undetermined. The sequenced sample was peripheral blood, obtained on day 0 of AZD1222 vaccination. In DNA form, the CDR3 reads TGTGCCAGCAGCGACCAAGAGGGCTACACCTTC. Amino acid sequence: CASSDQEGYTF. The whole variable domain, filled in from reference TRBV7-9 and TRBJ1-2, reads DTGVSQNPRHKITKRGQNVTFRCDPISEHNRLYWYRQTLGQGPEFLTYFQNEAQLEKSRLLSDRFSAERPKGSFSTLEIQRTEQGDSAMYLCASSDQEGYTFGSGTRLTVV.